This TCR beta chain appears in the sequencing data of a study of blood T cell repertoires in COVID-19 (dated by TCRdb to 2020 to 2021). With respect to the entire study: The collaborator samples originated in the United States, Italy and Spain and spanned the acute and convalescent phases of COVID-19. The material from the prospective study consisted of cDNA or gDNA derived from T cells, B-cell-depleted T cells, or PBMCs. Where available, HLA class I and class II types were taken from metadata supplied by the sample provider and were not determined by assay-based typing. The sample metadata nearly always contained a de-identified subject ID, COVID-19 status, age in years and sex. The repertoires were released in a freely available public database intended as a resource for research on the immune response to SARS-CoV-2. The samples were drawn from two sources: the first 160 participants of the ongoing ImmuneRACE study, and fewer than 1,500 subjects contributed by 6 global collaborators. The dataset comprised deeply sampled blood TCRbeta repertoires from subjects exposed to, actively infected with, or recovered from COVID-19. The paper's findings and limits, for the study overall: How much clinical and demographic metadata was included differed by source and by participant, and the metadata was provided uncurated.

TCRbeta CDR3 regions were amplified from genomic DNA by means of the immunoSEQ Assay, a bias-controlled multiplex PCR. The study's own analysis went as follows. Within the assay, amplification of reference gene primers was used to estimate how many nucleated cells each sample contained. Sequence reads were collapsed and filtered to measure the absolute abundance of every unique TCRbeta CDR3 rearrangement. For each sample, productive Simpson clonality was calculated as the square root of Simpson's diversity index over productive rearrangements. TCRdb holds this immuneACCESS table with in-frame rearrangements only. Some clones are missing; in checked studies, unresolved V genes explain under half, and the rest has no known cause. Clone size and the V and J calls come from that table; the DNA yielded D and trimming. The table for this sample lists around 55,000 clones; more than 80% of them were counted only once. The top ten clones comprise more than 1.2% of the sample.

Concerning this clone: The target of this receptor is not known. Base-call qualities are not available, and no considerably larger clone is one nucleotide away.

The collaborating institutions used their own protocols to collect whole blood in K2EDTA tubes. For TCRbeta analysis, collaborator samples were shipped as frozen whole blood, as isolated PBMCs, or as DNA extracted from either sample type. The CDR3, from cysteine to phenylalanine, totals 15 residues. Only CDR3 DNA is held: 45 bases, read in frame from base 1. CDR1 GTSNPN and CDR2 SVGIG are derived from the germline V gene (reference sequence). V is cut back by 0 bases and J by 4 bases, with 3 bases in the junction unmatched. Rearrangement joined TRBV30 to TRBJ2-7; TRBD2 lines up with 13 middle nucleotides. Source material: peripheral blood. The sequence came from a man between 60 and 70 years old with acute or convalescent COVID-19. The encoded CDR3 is CAWSVLAGGRYEQYF. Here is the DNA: TGTGCCTGGAGTGTACTAGCGGGAGGGCGATACGAGCAGTACTTC.